Listed below are T cell receptor beta chains from one sample, sequenced in a study of glioma-infiltrating T cells. TCRdb fed the multiplex PCR reads into MiXCR, producing one record per CDR3 protein. This table has about 410,000 distinct CDR3 sequences, roughly 41% appearing once. The material sequenced was glioma tissue, nonneoplastic brain tissue, or PBMCs (not recorded which). The receptors shown here come from a human donor with low-grade glioma or glioblastoma, undergoing nonglioma brain surgery, or in good health (not recorded which). CDR3s include the opening cysteine and the closing phenylalanine or tryptophan. D genes are given only for firm matches. For some rows the clone size is stated as once, few or many, or as a class when expanded; others skip it.

few,TRBV27,TRBJ2-7,-,TGTGCCAGCAGTTTAAAAGGAACAGGGAGAGGGCGAGAGGGCGAGCAGTACTTC,CASSLKGTGRGREGEQYF
-,TRBV18,TRBJ1-2,TRBD1,TGTGCCAGCTCACAGGAATTCGCCGGACAGGGGGACGTCTATGGCTACACCTTC,CASSQEFAGQGDVYGYTF
few,TRBV7-2,TRBJ2-7,TRBD2,TGTGCCAGCAGGGAGACTAGCCTCGGCCGGGAGCAGTACTTC,CASRETSLGREQYF
many,TRBV27,TRBJ2-7,-,TGTGCCAGCAGTTTATGGGACGGGCCCTATGAGCAGTACTTC,CASSLWDGPYEQYF
many,TRBV15,TRBJ2-4,-,TGTGCCACCAGCCCACGGGGGGCGGCAGCCAAAAACATTCAGTACTTC,CATSPRGAAAKNIQYF
-,TRBV7-2,TRBJ2-7,TRBD2,TGTGCCAGCAGCTACCCTGGGACTAGCGTATACGAGCAGTACTTC,CASSYPGTSVYEQYF
-,TRBV27,TRBJ1-2,-,TGTGCCAGCAGAGAAGGCGATGGCTACACCTTC,CASREGDGYTF
many,TRBV4-2,TRBJ1-5,-,TGTGCCAGCAGCCAAGATAGCAATCAGCCCCAGCATTTT,CASSQDSNQPQHF
few,TRBV5-4,TRBJ1-1,-,TGTGCCAGTAGACAGGAGGGGGACACTGAAGCTTTCTTT,CASRQEGDTEAFF
-,TRBV20-1,TRBJ2-2,-,TGCAGCGCCTGGACTTCGAGCACCGGGGAGCTGTTTTTT,CSAWTSSTGELFF
-,TRBV12-3/TRBV12-4,TRBJ1-6,TRBD1,TGTGCCAGCAGTTTAGGGGACAGTTTACCCCTCCACTTT,CASSLGDSLPLHF
-,TRBV4-1,TRBJ1-2,-,TGCGCCAGCAGCCTGGGGGGTGGTTATGGCTACACCTTC,CASSLGGGYGYTF
many,TRBV19,TRBJ2-7,-,TGTGCCAGTTCAGTGGAAGAGTCCTACGAGCAGTACTTC,CASSVEESYEQYF
many,TRBV5-5,TRBJ1-1,-,TGTGCCAGCAGCTTGAGGGGGATGAACACTGAAGCTTTCTTT,CASSLRGMNTEAFF
-,TRBV7-2,TRBJ2-2,TRBD1,TGTGCCAGCAGTATACAGGGGACGTTCGCGAGCACCGGGGAGCTGTTTTTT,CASSIQGTFASTGELFF
-,TRBV12-3/TRBV12-4,TRBJ2-3,TRBD2,TGTGCCAGCAATTCCCTAGCGGGAGATACGCAGTATTTT,CASNSLAGDTQYF
few,TRBV28,TRBJ2-3,TRBD2,TGTGCCAGCAGCCCCCGGGGTTCACTAGCGTCAGATACGCAGTATTTT,CASSPRGSLASDTQYF
few,TRBV20-1,TRBJ2-1,TRBD2,TGCAGTGCTAGATCGGGTACTAGCGGGAGGGCCAGAAGCTCCTACAATGAGCAGTTCTTC,CSARSGTSGRARSSYNEQFF
-,TRBV11-2,TRBJ2-5,-,TGTGCCAGCAGCCTTGTGGGGGCCCAAGAGACCCAGTACTTC,CASSLVGAQETQYF
-,TRBV20-1,TRBJ2-7,TRBD1,TGCAGTGCTACAAGGGACAGCTCCTACGAGCAGTACTTC,CSATRDSSYEQYF
many,TRBV20-1,TRBJ2-3,TRBD2,TGCAGTGCTAGTACTAGCGGGAGGATATCAGATACGCAGTATTTT,CSASTSGRISDTQYF
many,TRBV27,TRBJ2-1,-,TGTGCCAGCGGGTTAACCACCTACAATGAGCAGTTCTTC,CASGLTTYNEQFF
-,TRBV28,TRBJ2-1,-,TGTGCCAGCAGTCCCTCATACGGGCTGTCCTCCTACAATGAGCAGTTCTTC,CASSPSYGLSSYNEQFF
many,TRBV27,TRBJ2-3,-,TGTGCCAGCAGTTTTCCCGGGATCGGAGATACGCAGTATTTT,CASSFPGIGDTQYF
few,TRBV20-1,TRBJ2-7,TRBD2,TGCAGTGCTAGAAAGACTAGCGGGAGCACCGAGCAGTACTTC,CSARKTSGSTEQYF
many,TRBV27,TRBJ1-5,TRBD1,TGTGCCAGCAGCCCGACAGGGCTTCGGAATCAGCCCCAGCATTTT,CASSPTGLRNQPQHF
few,TRBV10-3,TRBJ1-5,-,TGTGCCATCAGTGAGTCCGGGACACGGCATCAGCCCCAGCATTTT,CAISESGTRHQPQHF
-,TRBV7-3,TRBJ1-6,-,TGTGCCAGCAGCTTGGACTGGAATTCACCCCTCCACTTT,CASSLDWNSPLHF
many,TRBV28,TRBJ1-5,-,TGTGCCAGCAGTGTTCAGGGATTATGGAATCAGCCCCAGCATTTT,CASSVQGLWNQPQHF
few,TRBV29-1,TRBJ2-7,-,TGCAGCGGGGAGACAGGCTACGAGCAGTACTTC,CSGETGYEQYF
many,TRBV6-1,TRBJ1-2,-,TGTGCTTCGGGGGAGCCTTTCGGTGGGTATGGCTACACCTTC,CASGEPFGGYGYTF
-,TRBV7-2,TRBJ2-7,TRBD1,TGTGCCAGCAGCTCCAGGGGGTTCGAGCAGTACTTC,CASSSRGFEQYF
-,TRBV19,TRBJ2-5,-,TGTGCCAGTAGTAGACAGGCGGAGACCCAGTACTTC,CASSRQAETQYF
many,TRBV6-1,TRBJ2-1,-,TGTGCCAGCAGTCCTCCCCGGAGCTCCTACAATGAGCAGTTCTTC,CASSPPRSSYNEQFF
-,TRBV7-9,TRBJ1-4,TRBD1,TGTGCCAGCAGCTTCTCGACAGGGGCTAATGAAAAACTGTTTTTT,CASSFSTGANEKLFF
-,TRBV7-2,TRBJ2-5,-,TGTGCCAGCAGCTTAGCCGGGACATTTCAAGAGACCCAGTACTTC,CASSLAGTFQETQYF
few,TRBV20-1,TRBJ1-4,-,TGCAGTGCTAATAAGGGGAACCTCAATGAAAAACTGTTTTTT,CSANKGNLNEKLFF
few,TRBV7-2,TRBJ2-5,-,TGTGCCAGCAGCCCCGGGACAGCGGGAGAAACCCAGTACTTC,CASSPGTAGETQYF
-,TRBV2,TRBJ1-2,TRBD1,TGTGCCAGCAGTGAGACCGGGACAGGGTTTGACTATGGCTACACCTTC,CASSETGTGFDYGYTF
-,TRBV19,TRBJ2-2,TRBD1,TGTGCCAGTAGTTTTGGGACAGCCACCGGGGAGCTGTTTTTT,CASSFGTATGELFF
-,TRBV10-3,TRBJ2-7,-,TGTGCCATCAGTGAGTCGGTCGACGGTGTCTACGAGCAGTACTTC,CAISESVDGVYEQYF
few,TRBV7-2,TRBJ1-6,-,TGTGCCAGCAGCTTAGTGATGGGGGGCAGTAATTCACCCCTCCACTTT,CASSLVMGGSNSPLHF
many,TRBV20-1,TRBJ2-2,TRBD1,TGCAGTGCTTCGGACAGGAGGGAGCTGTTTTTT,CSASDRRELFF
few,TRBV4-1,TRBJ1-4,TRBD1,TGCGCCAGCAAGGGGACAGGGTACGAAAAACTGTTTTTT,CASKGTGYEKLFF
many,TRBV27,TRBJ2-1,TRBD2,TGTGCCAGCAGTTTATCGATTCTAGCGGGAGTCAGGGACAATGAGCAGTTCTTC,CASSLSILAGVRDNEQFF
-,TRBV4-3,TRBJ2-3,-,TGCGCCAGCAGCCGTACAGGGACTATTGGGACAGATACGCAGTATTTT,CASSRTGTIGTDTQYF
-,TRBV28,TRBJ2-7,-,TGTGCCAGCAGCCCTAGGGGAGAAACCTACGAGCAGTACTTC,CASSPRGETYEQYF
many,TRBV11-2,TRBJ2-5,TRBD1,TGTGCCAGCAGCTTCAACAGGGGAAAAGAGACCCAGTACTTC,CASSFNRGKETQYF
-,TRBV29-1,TRBJ1-1,-,TGCAGCGTTGGGTGGGGGGCGGACACTGAAGCTTTCTTT,CSVGWGADTEAFF
few,TRBV24-1,TRBJ2-1,TRBD2,TGTGCCACCAGTGATTTTCGGGGGACTAGCGGGAAAGTGGATTCCTACAATGAGCAGTTCTTC,CATSDFRGTSGKVDSYNEQFF
-,TRBV11-2,TRBJ1-3,TRBD1,TGTGCCAGCAGCTGGGACAGGGTTAATCTAAACACCATATATTTT,CASSWDRVNLNTIYF
-,TRBV4-3,TRBJ2-7,TRBD1,TGCGCCAGCAGCCCGCGAGGACAGGGGGTGGTGGGGGAGCAGTACTTC,CASSPRGQGVVGEQYF
-,TRBV19,TRBJ2-7,-,TGTGCCAGTAGTATAGAGGCGGGGACCTACGAGCAGTACTTC,CASSIEAGTYEQYF